The rows below give T cell receptor beta chains drawn from one sample of a study of shared clonotypes between healthy human individuals. The data were produced by immunoSEQ multiplex PCR, yet TCRdb's version contains in-frame clones alone and is incomplete. The table lists some 1,400,000 clones, about 96% of them singletons. The sample comprised naive CD4+ T cells sorted from blood. The receptors stem from a man aged 30 to 45 in good health. The CDR3 runs from the conserved cysteine through the conserved F or W. Each record gives: J gene, V gene, D gene, CDR3 protein. The D gene is left open where the match is weak.

j_gene: TRBJ1-5; v_gene: TRBV7-9; d_gene: NA; CDR3aa: CASSRMRVERHQPQHF
j_gene: TRBJ2-5; v_gene: TRBV10-1; d_gene: NA; CDR3aa: CASSETGLEETQYF
j_gene: TRBJ2-6; v_gene: TRBV11-2; d_gene: TRBD2; CDR3aa: CASRPGSGRKTGANVLTF
j_gene: TRBJ2-1; v_gene: TRBV7-8; d_gene: TRBD2; CDR3aa: CASSSGLARYNEQFF
j_gene: TRBJ2-2; v_gene: TRBV11-3; d_gene: NA; CDR3aa: CASSLGLIGNTGELFF
j_gene: TRBJ1-5; v_gene: TRBV19; d_gene: NA; CDR3aa: CASRDGSIGNQPQHF
j_gene: TRBJ2-1; v_gene: TRBV5-4; d_gene: TRBD1; CDR3aa: CATRDRETNEQFF
j_gene: TRBJ1-5; v_gene: TRBV19; d_gene: NA; CDR3aa: CASSMEGFGNQPQHF
j_gene: TRBJ1-1; v_gene: TRBV10-3; d_gene: NA; CDR3aa: CAISELDRGNTEAFF
j_gene: TRBJ1-2; v_gene: TRBV7-2; d_gene: TRBD1; CDR3aa: CASSLERTGGDGYTF
j_gene: TRBJ2-5; v_gene: TRBV18; d_gene: NA; CDR3aa: CASSPELQRQETQYF
j_gene: TRBJ2-2; v_gene: TRBV13; d_gene: NA; CDR3aa: CASSSLGAATGELFF
j_gene: TRBJ2-1; v_gene: TRBV7-2; d_gene: NA; CDR3aa: CASSLSASEQFF
j_gene: TRBJ2-2; v_gene: TRBV27; d_gene: NA; CDR3aa: CASSYRVPSTGELFF
j_gene: TRBJ2-1; v_gene: TRBV4-1; d_gene: TRBD2; CDR3aa: CASSRLAGGPYEQFF
j_gene: TRBJ1-3; v_gene: TRBV4-3; d_gene: NA; CDR3aa: CASSQDLGRSGNTIYF
j_gene: TRBJ2-5; v_gene: TRBV7-9; d_gene: TRBD2; CDR3aa: CASSVPPSGRALAEETQYF
j_gene: TRBJ2-3; v_gene: TRBV10-3; d_gene: NA; CDR3aa: CAISEIDTQYF
j_gene: TRBJ2-7; v_gene: TRBV5-5; d_gene: TRBD2; CDR3aa: CASRRSGNSYEQYF
j_gene: TRBJ2-1; v_gene: TRBV6-5; d_gene: TRBD2; CDR3aa: CASRPWTSGNNEQFF
j_gene: TRBJ2-7; v_gene: TRBV18; d_gene: NA; CDR3aa: CASSPFGAGSSYEQYF
j_gene: TRBJ1-3; v_gene: TRBV5-1; d_gene: NA; CDR3aa: CASSFLAGEDTIYF
j_gene: TRBJ2-6; v_gene: TRBV6-6; d_gene: NA; CDR3aa: CASSYSEEPGANVLTF
j_gene: TRBJ1-5; v_gene: TRBV11-3; d_gene: TRBD1; CDR3aa: CASSQAKGRGLIVFYQPQHF
j_gene: TRBJ1-5; v_gene: TRBV30; d_gene: NA; CDR3aa: CAWSVLGDSNQPQHF
j_gene: TRBJ2-1; v_gene: TRBV4-1; d_gene: NA; CDR3aa: CASSQVSSIPYNEQFF
j_gene: TRBJ2-1; v_gene: TRBV19; d_gene: NA; CDR3aa: CASSIPEQGLYNEQFF
j_gene: TRBJ2-5; v_gene: TRBV5-1; d_gene: TRBD2; CDR3aa: CASSIGLAGGPKETQYF
j_gene: TRBJ2-7; v_gene: TRBV7-2; d_gene: TRBD2; CDR3aa: CASSQGVTSDKGQYF
j_gene: TRBJ2-3; v_gene: TRBV5-1; d_gene: NA; CDR3aa: CASSFRASGTDTQYF
j_gene: TRBJ1-1; v_gene: TRBV5-1; d_gene: NA; CDR3aa: CASSLDRVPGREAFF
j_gene: TRBJ2-1; v_gene: TRBV19; d_gene: NA; CDR3aa: CASRTPGAYNEQFF
j_gene: TRBJ2-6; v_gene: TRBV21-1; d_gene: NA; CDR3aa: CASSKAPGTGANVLTF
j_gene: TRBJ2-7; v_gene: TRBV5-3; d_gene: NA; CDR3aa: CARLLGEQYF
j_gene: TRBJ2-3; v_gene: TRBV9; d_gene: TRBD2; CDR3aa: CASSVVPSGGTDTQYF
j_gene: TRBJ2-2; v_gene: TRBV4-1; d_gene: NA; CDR3aa: CASSQELLTAFTGELFF
j_gene: TRBJ2-7; v_gene: TRBV7-2; d_gene: NA; CDR3aa: CASSLNPLAKAYEQYF
j_gene: TRBJ2-1; v_gene: TRBV6-5; d_gene: TRBD1; CDR3aa: CASSRGQGHEQFF
j_gene: TRBJ2-3; v_gene: TRBV5-8; d_gene: TRBD1; CDR3aa: CASSTGQGLPTDTQYF
j_gene: TRBJ2-1; v_gene: TRBV27; d_gene: NA; CDR3aa: CASTDSKRPYNEQFF
j_gene: TRBJ2-5; v_gene: TRBV10-1; d_gene: TRBD1; CDR3aa: CASSESSSGRGHETQYF
j_gene: TRBJ2-3; v_gene: TRBV4-3; d_gene: NA; CDR3aa: CASSPRPPQGVRTDTQYF
j_gene: TRBJ2-5; v_gene: TRBV18; d_gene: TRBD1; CDR3aa: CASSLITPGQGKETQYF
j_gene: TRBJ2-7; v_gene: TRBV28; d_gene: NA; CDR3aa: CASSSHPGGAGDEQYF
j_gene: TRBJ1-1; v_gene: TRBV7-8; d_gene: NA; CDR3aa: CASSPGTANTEAFF
j_gene: TRBJ1-4; v_gene: TRBV11-2; d_gene: TRBD1; CDR3aa: CASSLVGGGEKLFF
j_gene: TRBJ2-7; v_gene: TRBV2; d_gene: NA; CDR3aa: CASRTNMGSYEQYF
j_gene: TRBJ2-7; v_gene: TRBV18; d_gene: TRBD1; CDR3aa: CASSLSGTVAEQYF
j_gene: TRBJ2-3; v_gene: TRBV7-2; d_gene: TRBD2; CDR3aa: CASRPGGSGISDTQYF
j_gene: TRBJ1-1; v_gene: TRBV7-2; d_gene: NA; CDR3aa: CASSTPGRRDTEAFF
j_gene: TRBJ2-6; v_gene: TRBV19; d_gene: NA; CDR3aa: CASSNSGANVLTF
j_gene: TRBJ2-5; v_gene: TRBV9; d_gene: NA; CDR3aa: CASSLVEGTGWETQYF
j_gene: TRBJ2-3; v_gene: TRBV7-2; d_gene: NA; CDR3aa: CASSSERSTDTQYF
j_gene: TRBJ1-5; v_gene: TRBV7-2; d_gene: TRBD1; CDR3aa: CASSLQGGVGNQPQHF
j_gene: TRBJ2-1; v_gene: TRBV29-1; d_gene: NA; CDR3aa: CSVGENEQFF